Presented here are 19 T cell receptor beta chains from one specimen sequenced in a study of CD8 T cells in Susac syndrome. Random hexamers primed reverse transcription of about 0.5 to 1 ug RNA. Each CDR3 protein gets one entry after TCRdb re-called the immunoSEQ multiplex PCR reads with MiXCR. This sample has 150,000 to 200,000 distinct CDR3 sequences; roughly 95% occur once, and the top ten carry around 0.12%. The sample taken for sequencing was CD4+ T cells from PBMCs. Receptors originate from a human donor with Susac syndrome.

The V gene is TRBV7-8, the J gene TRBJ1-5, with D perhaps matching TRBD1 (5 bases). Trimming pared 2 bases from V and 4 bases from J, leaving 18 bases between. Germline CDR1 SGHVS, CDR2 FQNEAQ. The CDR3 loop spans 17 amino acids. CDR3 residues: CASSLNAGRRSNQPQHF. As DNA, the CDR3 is TGTGCCAGCAGCTTAAACGCAGGGCGCCGCTCTAATCAGCCCCAGCATTTT.

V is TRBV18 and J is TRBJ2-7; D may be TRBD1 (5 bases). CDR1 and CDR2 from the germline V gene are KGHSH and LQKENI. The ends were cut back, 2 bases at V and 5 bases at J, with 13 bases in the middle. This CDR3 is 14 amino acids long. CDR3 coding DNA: TGTGCCAGCTCACCAATGACAGCTCAAGACGAGCAGTACTTC. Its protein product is CASSPMTAQDEQYF.

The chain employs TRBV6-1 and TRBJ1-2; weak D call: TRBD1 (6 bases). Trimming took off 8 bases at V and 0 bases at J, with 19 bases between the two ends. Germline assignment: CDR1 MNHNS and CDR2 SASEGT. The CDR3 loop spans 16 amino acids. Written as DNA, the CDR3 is TGTGCCAGCCGGGGGGGGGCTCCCTTAGCTAACTATGGCTACACCTTC. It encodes CASRGGAPLANYGYTF.

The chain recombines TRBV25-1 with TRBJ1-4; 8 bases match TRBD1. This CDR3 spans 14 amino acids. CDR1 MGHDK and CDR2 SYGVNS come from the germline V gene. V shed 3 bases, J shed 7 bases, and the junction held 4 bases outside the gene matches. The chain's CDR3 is CASSDRGRGEKLFF. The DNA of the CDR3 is TGTGCCAGCAGTGACAGGGGGCGCGGTGAAAAACTGTTTTTT. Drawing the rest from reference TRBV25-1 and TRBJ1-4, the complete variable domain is EADIYQTPRYLVIGTGKKITLECSQTMGHDKMYWYQQDPGMELHLIHYSYGVNSTEKGDLSSESTVSRIRTEHFPLTLESARPSHTSQYLCASSDRGRGEKLFFGSGTQLSVL.

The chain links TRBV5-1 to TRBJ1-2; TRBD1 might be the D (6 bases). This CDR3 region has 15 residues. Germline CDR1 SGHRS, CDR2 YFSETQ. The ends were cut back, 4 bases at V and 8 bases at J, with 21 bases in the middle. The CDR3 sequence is CASSPGTSETWGYTF. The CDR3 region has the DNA TGCGCCAGCAGCCCCGGGACATCCGAAACTTGGGGCTACACCTTC.

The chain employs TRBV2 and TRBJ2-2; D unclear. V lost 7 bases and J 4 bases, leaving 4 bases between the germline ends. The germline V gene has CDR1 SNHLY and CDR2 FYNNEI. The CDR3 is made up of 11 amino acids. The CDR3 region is CASISTGELFF. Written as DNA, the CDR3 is TGTGCCAGCATCAGCACCGGGGAGCTGTTTTTT.

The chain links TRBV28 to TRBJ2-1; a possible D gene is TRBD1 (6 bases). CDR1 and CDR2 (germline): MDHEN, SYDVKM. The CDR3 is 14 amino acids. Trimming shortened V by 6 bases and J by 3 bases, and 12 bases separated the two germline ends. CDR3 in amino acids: CASSLVGGYNEQFF. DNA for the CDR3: TGTGCCAGCAGCCTGGTAGGGGGCTACAATGAGCAGTTCTTC.

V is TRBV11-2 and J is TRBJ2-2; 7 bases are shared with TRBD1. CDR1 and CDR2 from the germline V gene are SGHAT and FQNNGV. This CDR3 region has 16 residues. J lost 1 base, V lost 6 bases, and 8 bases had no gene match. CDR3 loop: CASRPLQGLNTGELFF. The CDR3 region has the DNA TGTGCCAGCAGGCCCCTACAGGGGTTGAACACCGGGGAGCTGTTTTTT.

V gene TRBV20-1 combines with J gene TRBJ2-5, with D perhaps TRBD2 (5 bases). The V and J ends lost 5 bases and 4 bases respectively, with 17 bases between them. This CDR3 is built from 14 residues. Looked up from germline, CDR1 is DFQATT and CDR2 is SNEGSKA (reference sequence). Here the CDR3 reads CSARLLGSRETQYF. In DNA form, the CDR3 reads TGCAGTGCTCGACTACTAGGAAGTCGAGAGACCCAGTACTTC.

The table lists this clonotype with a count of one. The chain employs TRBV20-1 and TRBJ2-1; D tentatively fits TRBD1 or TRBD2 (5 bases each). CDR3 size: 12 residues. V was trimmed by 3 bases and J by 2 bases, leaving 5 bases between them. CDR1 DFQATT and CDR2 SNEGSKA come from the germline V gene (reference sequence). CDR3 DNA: TGCAGTGCTAGGGGGGCCTACAATGAGCAGTTCTTC. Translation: CSARGAYNEQFF.

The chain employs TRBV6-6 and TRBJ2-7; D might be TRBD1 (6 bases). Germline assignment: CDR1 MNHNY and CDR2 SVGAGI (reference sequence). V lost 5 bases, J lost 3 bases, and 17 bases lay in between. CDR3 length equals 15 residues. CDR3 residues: CASSDQDSGYYEQYV. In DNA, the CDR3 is TGTGCCAGCAGTGATCAGGACAGTGGGTACTACGAGCAGTACGTC.

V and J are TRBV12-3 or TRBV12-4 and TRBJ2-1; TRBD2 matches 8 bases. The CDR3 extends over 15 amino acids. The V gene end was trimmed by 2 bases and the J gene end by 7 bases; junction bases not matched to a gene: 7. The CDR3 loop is CASSLLAGTGNEQFF. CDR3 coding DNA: TGTGCCAGCAGTTTACTAGCGGGTACCGGTAATGAGCAGTTCTTC.

As DNA, the CDR3 is TGCGCCAGCAGCCAAGATCCTAGCGGGGGGGTTCGTGGAGATACGCAGTATTTT. Translated: CASSQDPSGGVRGDTQYF. The gene calls are TRBV4-1 and TRBJ2-3, with TRBD2 identical over 12 bases. The CDR3 covers 18 residues. The germline CDR1 and CDR2 sequences are MGHRA and YSYEKL. V shed 0 bases, J shed 5 bases, and the junction held 9 bases outside the gene matches.

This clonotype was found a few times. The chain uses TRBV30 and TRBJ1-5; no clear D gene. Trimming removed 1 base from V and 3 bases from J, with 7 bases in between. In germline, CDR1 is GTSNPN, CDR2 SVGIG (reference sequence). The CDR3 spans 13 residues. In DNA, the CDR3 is TGTGCCTGGAGTGGCGGCGACAATCAGCCCCAGCATTTT. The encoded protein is CAWSGGDNQPQHF.

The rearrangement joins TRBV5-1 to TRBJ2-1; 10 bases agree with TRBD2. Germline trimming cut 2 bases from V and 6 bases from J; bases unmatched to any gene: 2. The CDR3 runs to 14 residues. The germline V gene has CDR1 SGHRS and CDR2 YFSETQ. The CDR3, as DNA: TGCGCCAGCAGCTTAACTAGCGGGGTCAATGAGCAGTTCTTC. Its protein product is CASSLTSGVNEQFF.

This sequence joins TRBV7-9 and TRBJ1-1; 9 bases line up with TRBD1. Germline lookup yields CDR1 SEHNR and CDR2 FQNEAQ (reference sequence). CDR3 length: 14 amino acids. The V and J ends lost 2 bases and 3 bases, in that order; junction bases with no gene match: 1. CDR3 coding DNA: TGTGCCAGCAGCTTAAGGACAGGGGACACTGAAGCTTTCTTT. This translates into CASSLRTGDTEAFF.

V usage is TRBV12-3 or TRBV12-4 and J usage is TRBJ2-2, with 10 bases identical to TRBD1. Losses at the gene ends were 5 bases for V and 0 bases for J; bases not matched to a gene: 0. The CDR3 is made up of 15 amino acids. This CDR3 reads CASSGTGANTGELFF. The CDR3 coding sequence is TGTGCCAGCAGTGGGACAGGGGCGAACACCGGGGAGCTGTTTTTT.

The CDR3 DNA reads TGCGCCAGCAGCTTGGTAGTCGGCGTCGGGGAGCTGTTTTTT. Protein product: CASSLVVGVGELFF. This sequence joins TRBV5-1 and TRBJ2-2; D ambiguous. Trimming stripped 0 bases from V and 7 bases from J, with 10 bases between. Germline V CDR1 and CDR2: SGHRS, YFSETQ. There are 14 residues in the CDR3.

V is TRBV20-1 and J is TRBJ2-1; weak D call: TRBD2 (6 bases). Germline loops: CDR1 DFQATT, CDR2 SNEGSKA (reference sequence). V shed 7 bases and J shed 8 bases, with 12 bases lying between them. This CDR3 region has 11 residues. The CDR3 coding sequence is TGCAGTGTTTCGGGAGTGGATGAGCAGTTCTTC. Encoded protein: CSVSGVDEQFF.